Detailed here is one T cell receptor beta chain. Its antigen remains unidentified. The data were obtained in a study of T cell repertoires in cytomegalovirus infection. With V trimmed by 2 bases and J by 8 bases, 4 bases remained unmatched. This CDR3 is built from 14 residues. In germline, CDR1 is MNHNS, CDR2 SASEGT. Study results and caveats: What dominated the ex vivo response were HLA-C-restricted CMV-specific TCR beta clonotypes.

TCRdb used MiXCR to reprocess the reads, holding one entry per CDR3 protein. The sample records roughly 570,000 distinct CDR3 sequences, around 40% being singletons. The clonotype was recovered from a human donor in good health (CMV status not recorded). Some clones in this sample may be carry-over from other donors' samples. The sample consisted of cultured PBMCs, taken from culture after CMV antigen stimulation. The chain is built from TRBV6-1 and TRBJ1-4; 8 bases line up with TRBD1. The CDR3 DNA is TGTGCCAGCAGTGAAACAGGGGGAGGAGAAAAACTGTTTTTT. This encodes CASSETGGGEKLFF.